The T cell receptor beta chain described here comes from a study of T cell responses to AZD1222 COVID-19 vaccine. To note about this clone: Its antigen is currently unknown.

Germline assignment: CDR1 KGHSH and CDR2 LQKENI. The CDR3 is 15 residues long. Losses at the gene ends were 5 bases for V and 9 bases for J; bases not matched to a gene: 10. Whole-study findings and limits: At baseline, seropositivity was found in only five or six AZD1222 recipients. Most donors were white British, females outnumbered males, and clonal diversity was possibly underestimated. Researchers took repertoire samples only after the peak T cell response had come.

Clones were read by immunoSEQ multiplex PCR, and TCRdb kept only the in-frame ones, dropping some. The data hold more than 85,000 clones, with approximately 87% observed a single time. The chain carries TRBV18 and TRBJ1-5; 10 bases map to TRBD1. This receptor was taken from an adult in good health. The sample was peripheral blood, taken on day 0 of AZD1222 vaccination. The CDR3 is CASSRQGTGEAPQHF. As DNA, the CDR3 is TGTGCCAGCTCAAGGCAAGGGACAGGGGAGGCGCCCCAGCATTTT. Full variable domain (remainder filled in from reference TRBV18 and TRBJ1-5): NAGVMQNPRHLVRRRGQEARLRCSPMKGHSHVYWYRQLPEEGLKFMVYLQKENIIDESGMPKERFSAEFPKEGPSILRIQQVVRGDSAAYFCASSRQGTGEAPQHFGDGTRLSIL.